The 5 T cell receptor beta chains below were found in one sample sequenced in a study of T cell clonality in common variable immunodeficiency. The study, taken as a whole, reports: Reportedly, TCR beta sequences from common variable immunodeficiency showed fewer deletions and N-nucleotide insertions.

Profiled with immunoSEQ multiplex PCR; TCRdb holds only in-frame clones, not every one. Recorded here are just over 25,000 clones, none singletons. The antigens of these receptors remain unknown. Sample: peripheral blood mononuclear cells. These receptors all come from a human donor with common variable immunodeficiency.

Ten or more counts support this clone. The CDR3 goes on 3 residues after the read ends, and that part is filled in from the germline J gene. The chain recombines TRBV20-1 with TRBJ1-1, with 7 nucleotides matching TRBD1. CDR1 and CDR2 from the germline V gene are DFQATT and SNEGSKA (reference sequence). V shed 0 bases, J shed 0 bases, and the junction held 4 bases outside the gene matches. The CDR3 loop spans 15 amino acids. CDR3 amino acids: CSARDLRGMNTEAFF. The sequenced CDR3 bases are TGCAGTGCTAGAGATCTCAGGGGGATGAACACTGAA.

This clone appeared many times. The read ends 3 residues shy of where the CDR3 ends; the end is completed using the germline J gene. This chain joins TRBV5-1 and TRBJ1-1, with a tentative D call TRBD1 (6 bases). Germline V CDR1 and CDR2: SGHRS, YFSETQ. The CDR3 extends over 14 amino acids. V lost 1 base and J 1 base, leaving 8 bases between the germline ends. CDR3 in amino acids: CASSLMGQNTEAFF. Partial CDR3 DNA: TGCGCCAGCAGCTTGATGGGACAGAACACTGAA.

This clone was counted ten times or more. The sequenced fragment ends 3 residues before the CDR3 boundary, so the rest is inferred from the germline J gene. The V call is TRBV6-2 or TRBV6-3, the J call TRBJ2-1, with TRBD2 matching over 7 bases. The CDR3 extends over 15 amino acids. Trimming removed 2 bases from V and 1 base from J; junction bases left unmatched: 2. Per germline, CDR1 MNHEY and CDR2 SVGEGT. The covered CDR3 bases are TGTGCCAGCAGTTACGAAGCGGGATCCTACAATGAG. It translates to CASSYEAGSYNE. The entire CDR3 reads CASSYEAGSYNEQFF.

This clone appeared many times. The read gets to within 3 residues of the CDR3 end, and the germline J gene fills in the rest. The chain uses TRBV7-2 and TRBJ1-2; D remains unclear. With 2 bases removed from V and 5 bases from J, the gap between germline ends came to 12 bases. The CDR3 has 14 residues. Germline CDR1 SGHTA, CDR2 FQGNSA. CDR3 DNA, as far as it was read: TGTGCCAGCAGCTTAATTAGCAGCCCTTATGGC. Its translation is CASSLISSPYG. The complete CDR3 reads CASSLISSPYGYTF.

This clone was detected only a few times. The CDR3 goes on 3 residues after the read ends, and that part is filled in from the germline J gene. The chain has TRBV5-1 and TRBJ2-7; the D is unclear. The CDR3 consists of 15 residues. Germline CDR1 reads SGHRS; CDR2 reads YFSETQ. With 2 bases removed from V and 0 bases from J, the gap between germline ends came to 12 bases. The CDR3 bases that were read are TGCGCCAGCAGCTTAGGGTCAGACACCTCCTACGAG. Residues: CASSLGSDTSYE. The CDR3 in full is CASSLGSDTSYEQYF.